These T cell receptor beta chains were read from a single sample in a study of blood T cell repertoires in COVID-19. Produced via immunoSEQ multiplex PCR; TCRdb's table is partial and in-frame only. The sample consists of about 350,000 clones, roughly nine tenths of them appearing once. What was sequenced was peripheral blood. The receptors were sampled from a woman in her sixties or seventies with COVID-19, enrolled during active disease. CDR3s include the opening cysteine and the closing phenylalanine or tryptophan. The D gene is left open where the match is weak. The size of a clone is reported for some rows only, either as once, few or many, or as a class for expanded clones.

V gene,J gene,D gene,clone size,CDR3 DNA,CDR3 protein
TRBV4-1,TRBJ2-1,TRBD1,-,TGCGCCAGCAGCCACGGGGACAGGGGGCATGAGCAGTTCTTC,CASSHGDRGHEQFF
TRBV4-1,TRBJ1-5,-,-,TGCGCCAGCAGCCGGGAGACCAATCAGCCCCAGCATTTT,CASSRETNQPQHF
TRBV5-1,TRBJ1-5,-,-,TGCGCCAGCAGTCCCGGGGGGGGGCCGACTCAGCCCCAGCATTTT,CASSPGGGPTQPQHF
TRBV19,TRBJ1-2,-,-,TGTGCCAGTACCCCCTGGGGGGGAAATGGCTACACCTTC,CASTPWGGNGYTF
TRBV11-2,TRBJ1-6,-,-,TGTGCCAGCAGAAGGGGGGGATCCAATAATTCACCCCTCCACTTT,CASRRGGSNNSPLHF
TRBV2,TRBJ2-3,TRBD1,few,TGTGCCAGGACAGGGCCTAGCACAGATACGCAGTATTTT,CARTGPSTDTQYF
TRBV11-2,TRBJ1-3,-,-,TGTGCCAGCAGCCGAGAGGGGGTCTCTGGAAACACCATATATTTT,CASSREGVSGNTIYF
TRBV3-1/TRBV3-2,TRBJ2-5,TRBD2,-,TGTGCCAGCAGCCAAGATTGGGCTAGCGGGGGGGGAACCGCAGAGACCCAGTACTTC,CASSQDWASGGGTAETQYF
TRBV19,TRBJ2-2,-,-,TGTGCCAGTAGCCTGAGGCAGTCAAACACCGGGGAGCTGTTTTTT,CASSLRQSNTGELFF
TRBV3-1/TRBV3-2,TRBJ1-2,TRBD1,-,TGTGCCAGCAGGTTACAGGGGGCTAACTATGGCTACACCTTC,CASRLQGANYGYTF
TRBV19,TRBJ1-1,-,-,TGTGCCAGTAGTCAGCGGAATACTGAAGCTTTCTTT,CASSQRNTEAFF
TRBV6-6,TRBJ1-1,-,-,TGTGCCAGCAGTCAAACGGGGGGGGGCACTGAAGCTTTCTTT,CASSQTGGGTEAFF
TRBV7-2,TRBJ1-1,-,-,TGTGCCAGCAGCTTTTACGGGGTAAGAATCACTGAAGCTTTCTTT,CASSFYGVRITEAFF
TRBV19,TRBJ1-2,TRBD1,once,TGTGCCAGTAGCCCGGGACAGCTCCGTCGTAATGGCTACACCTTC,CASSPGQLRRNGYTF
TRBV7-9,TRBJ2-5,TRBD1,-,TGTGCCAGCAGCCAAGGGACAGGGCTCGTGCCCCAGTACTTC,CASSQGTGLVPQYF
TRBV7-3,TRBJ2-7,TRBD1,once,TGTGCCAGCAGCCCGGACAGGGGGCAAGAGCAGTACTTC,CASSPDRGQEQYF
TRBV19,TRBJ1-5,-,-,TGTGCCAGTAGTGCCTATACAGGGAGCAATCAGCCCCAGCATTTT,CASSAYTGSNQPQHF
TRBV3-1/TRBV3-2,TRBJ1-5,-,-,TGTGCCAGCAGCCCACCGGGGGATCAGCCCCAGCATTTT,CASSPPGDQPQHF
TRBV14,TRBJ2-2,TRBD2,-,TGTGCCAGCAGCCAGCAAATAGCGGGGGTTCGAACCGGGGAGCTGTTTTTT,CASSQQIAGVRTGELFF
TRBV2,TRBJ2-5,-,-,TGTGCCAGCAGTGAATACAATTCGCGTAGTTCTAGCCCCCAAGAGACCCAGTACTTC,CASSEYNSRSSSPQETQYF
TRBV6-5,TRBJ2-1,TRBD1,-,TGTGCCAGCAGTTACTCAGGGACAGGGGGCTTTGAGCAGTTCTTC,CASSYSGTGGFEQFF
TRBV3-1/TRBV3-2,TRBJ1-2,TRBD1,few,TGTGCCAGCAGCCAAGCGACAGGGGGATCTGGCTACACCTTC,CASSQATGGSGYTF
TRBV5-1,TRBJ2-5,-,-,TGCGCCAGCAGCTTGCGCGGGCGGTCGGACGAGACCCAGTACTTC,CASSLRGRSDETQYF
TRBV28,TRBJ1-1,TRBD1,-,TGTGCCAGCAATCAGGGGGGCTCGGACACTGAAGCTTTCTTT,CASNQGGSDTEAFF
TRBV9,TRBJ2-2,TRBD2,-,TGTGCCAGCAGCGGCACTAGCGGGGTTAACACCGGGGAGCTGTTTTTT,CASSGTSGVNTGELFF
TRBV30,TRBJ1-2,TRBD1,-,TGTGCCTGGAACCGGGACAGCTACTATGGCTACACCTTC,CAWNRDSYYGYTF
TRBV11-2,TRBJ2-7,-,-,TGTGCCAGCAGCCCCGGGACACTATCCTACGAGCAGTACTTC,CASSPGTLSYEQYF
TRBV7-9,TRBJ1-5,-,once,TGTGCCAGCAGTGGGGACACCCGCAATCAGCCCCAGCATTTT,CASSGDTRNQPQHF
TRBV7-3,TRBJ2-1,-,-,TGTGCCAGCAGCGTCGACAGAGCCTCCTACAATGAGCAGTTCTTC,CASSVDRASYNEQFF